Listed below are T cell receptor beta chains from one sample, sequenced in a study of T cell changes during pregnancy in multiple sclerosis. This table comes from immunoSEQ multiplex PCR, and its TCRdb copy is limited to in-frame clones, with some not included. Here the sample spans about 50,000 clones, approximately 94% being singletons. The sample was CD8+ T cells from peripheral blood mononuclear cells, taken in the first trimester of pregnancy. The receptors were sampled from a female donor with multiple sclerosis, enrolled in a pregnancy study. CDR3s include the opening cysteine and the closing phenylalanine or tryptophan. D genes are given only for firm matches. Part of the rows lack a size; the others show once, few, many or a class for expanded clones.

J: TRBJ2-7; V: TRBV15; length: 13; D: .; size: once; DNA: TGTGCCACCAGCAGACCCCCTTCCTACGAGCAGTACTTC; CDR3: CATSRPPSYEQYF
J: TRBJ1-1; V: TRBV13; length: 13; D: .; size: .; DNA: TGTGCCAGCAGCACCAGGGGGAACACTGAAGCTTTCTTT; CDR3: CASSTRGNTEAFF
J: TRBJ1-2; V: TRBV4-2; length: 15; D: .; size: few; DNA: TGTGCCAGCAGCCAAGATATAGGACAGAACTATGGCTACACCTTC; CDR3: CASSQDIGQNYGYTF
J: TRBJ2-7; V: TRBV7-3; length: 14; D: TRBD1; size: .; DNA: TGTGCCAGCAGCCCCCGAACAGGGGCCTACGAGCAGTACTTC; CDR3: CASSPRTGAYEQYF
J: TRBJ2-7; V: TRBV5-4; length: 12; D: TRBD1; size: once; DNA: TGTGCCAGCAGCTTTGACAGGGGCGAGCAGTACTTC; CDR3: CASSFDRGEQYF
J: TRBJ2-1; V: TRBV19; length: 14; D: TRBD2; size: .; DNA: TGTGCCAGTAGTCTTGGGACTAGCGGGGGGGAGCAGTTCTTC; CDR3: CASSLGTSGGEQFF
J: TRBJ2-5; V: TRBV5-1; length: 13; D: .; size: once; DNA: TGCGCCAGCAGCTTGGCCGGGTTCCAGACCCAGTACTTC; CDR3: CASSLAGFQTQYF
J: TRBJ1-5; V: TRBV19; length: 15; D: TRBD1; size: .; DNA: TGTGCCAGTAGTATAGAACAGGGGGCCAATCAGCCCCAGCATTTT; CDR3: CASSIEQGANQPQHF
J: TRBJ2-3; V: TRBV2; length: 17; D: .; size: .; DNA: TGTGCCAGCAGTGAGTTGGGCTCCGTCCCCCTCACAGATACGCAGTATTTT; CDR3: CASSELGSVPLTDTQYF
J: TRBJ1-2; V: TRBV20-1; length: 10; D: .; size: .; DNA: TGCAGTCCGTACTACGATGGCTACACCTTC; CDR3: CSPYYDGYTF
J: TRBJ2-7; V: TRBV6-1; length: 15; D: .; size: .; DNA: TGTGCCAGCAGTGAAATAGGGGCCCCCTCCTACGAGCAGTACTTC; CDR3: CASSEIGAPSYEQYF
J: TRBJ2-7; V: TRBV5-1; length: 13; D: TRBD1; size: .; DNA: TGCGCCAGCAGCCTGGGGACAGGGGGTTGGCAGTACTTC; CDR3: CASSLGTGGWQYF
J: TRBJ2-1; V: TRBV11-2; length: 13; D: TRBD1; size: .; DNA: TGTGCCAGCAGAGACAGGGGGCATGATGAGCAGTTCTTC; CDR3: CASRDRGHDEQFF
J: TRBJ2-1; V: TRBV27; length: 15; D: TRBD2; size: once; DNA: TGTGCCACCTCGGCGGGAGCGGGGGGAGTCAATGAGCAGTTCTTC; CDR3: CATSAGAGGVNEQFF
J: TRBJ2-1; V: TRBV7-2; length: 14; D: TRBD1; size: .; DNA: TGTGCCAGCAGCTGGCGACAGGGGAACAATGAGCAGTTCTTC; CDR3: CASSWRQGNNEQFF
J: TRBJ2-1; V: TRBV5-1; length: 15; D: .; size: .; DNA: TGCGCCAGCAGCTTAGAGGGAGTGGGTTACAATGAGCAGTTCTTC; CDR3: CASSLEGVGYNEQFF
J: TRBJ1-1; V: TRBV7-2; length: 13; D: .; size: once; DNA: TGTGCCAGCAGCTCGTGGGGGGGCACTGAAGCTTTCTTT; CDR3: CASSSWGGTEAFF
J: TRBJ1-1; V: TRBV4-2; length: 11; D: .; size: few; DNA: TGTGCCAGCAGCCAAGGGACAGACGCTTTCTTT; CDR3: CASSQGTDAFF
J: TRBJ1-1; V: TRBV10-2; length: 14; D: .; size: .; DNA: TGCGCCAGCAGACCCGACAGCATGAACACTGAAGCTTTCTTT; CDR3: CASRPDSMNTEAFF
J: TRBJ1-5; V: TRBV19; length: 19; D: TRBD1; size: .; DNA: TGTGCCAGTACCCGACCCCAGGACAGGGAGGATGGGAGCAATCAGCCCCAGCATTTT; CDR3: CASTRPQDREDGSNQPQHF
J: TRBJ1-2; V: TRBV9; length: 17; D: .; size: .; DNA: TGTGCCAGCAGCGTAGCCCACATATCGGACAATAACTATGGCTACACCTTC; CDR3: CASSVAHISDNNYGYTF
J: TRBJ2-2; V: TRBV11-2; length: 15; D: TRBD1; size: .; DNA: TGTGCCAGCAGTCCCGGACAGGTGGACACCGGGGAGCTGTTTTTT; CDR3: CASSPGQVDTGELFF
J: TRBJ1-1; V: TRBV27; length: 14; D: .; size: .; DNA: TGTGCCAGCAGCCCCTCATACAGCAACACTGAAGCTTTCTTT; CDR3: CASSPSYSNTEAFF
J: TRBJ1-4; V: TRBV7-9; length: 14; D: .; size: .; DNA: TGTGCCAGCAGCTTAGGGCGGGGTGACGAAAAACTGTTTTTT; CDR3: CASSLGRGDEKLFF
J: TRBJ2-3; V: TRBV5-1; length: 16; D: .; size: .; DNA: TGCGCCAGCAGCCCGGCGGACCCGTGGAGGCCAGATACGCAGTATTTT; CDR3: CASSPADPWRPDTQYF
J: TRBJ1-1; V: TRBV5-1; length: 15; D: TRBD1; size: few; DNA: TGCGCCAGCAGCTTGGTTGGGACAGGTAAAACTGAAGCTTTCTTT; CDR3: CASSLVGTGKTEAFF
J: TRBJ1-5; V: TRBV4-1; length: 14; D: .; size: .; DNA: TGCGCCAGCAGCCAAGGCAACGGAGGTCAGCCCCAGCATTTT; CDR3: CASSQGNGGQPQHF
J: TRBJ1-5; V: TRBV27; length: 15; D: TRBD1; size: .; DNA: TGTGCCAGCAGCGACACAGGGGGGCGCAATCAGCCCCAGCATTTT; CDR3: CASSDTGGRNQPQHF
J: TRBJ2-5; V: TRBV28; length: 16; D: TRBD2; size: .; DNA: TGTGCCAGCAGTTTAGAAGGAACTAGCGGCCAAGAGACCCAGTACTTC; CDR3: CASSLEGTSGQETQYF
J: TRBJ2-1; V: TRBV5-4; length: 16; D: TRBD2; size: .; DNA: TGTGCCAGCAGCTTGGCCGATAGCGGGAATTCGGATGAGCAGTTCTTC; CDR3: CASSLADSGNSDEQFF
J: TRBJ2-5; V: TRBV7-9; length: 15; D: TRBD2; size: .; DNA: TGTGCCAGCAGCGACGACTCTAGCGGGAGGGAGACCCAGTACTTC; CDR3: CASSDDSSGRETQYF
J: TRBJ2-1; V: TRBV2; length: 16; D: TRBD2; size: .; DNA: TGTGCCAGCAGTGAACGGGTAGCGGGAGGGCCGAATGAGCAGTTCTTC; CDR3: CASSERVAGGPNEQFF
J: TRBJ1-2; V: TRBV7-2; length: 14; D: .; size: .; DNA: TGTGCCAGCAGCCCCGTACACGGGGATGAGGGCTACACCTTC; CDR3: CASSPVHGDEGYTF
J: TRBJ2-3; V: TRBV6-1; length: 16; D: TRBD2; size: .; DNA: TGTGCCAGCAGTGAAGATGTAGCGGGAGATATAGATACGCAGTATTTT; CDR3: CASSEDVAGDIDTQYF
J: TRBJ1-2; V: TRBV19; length: 15; D: TRBD1; size: .; DNA: TGTGCCAGTAGTCTCCGGGACAGGGGCGACTATGGCTACACCTTC; CDR3: CASSLRDRGDYGYTF
J: TRBJ2-3; V: TRBV7-9; length: 16; D: TRBD2; size: .; DNA: TGTGCCAGCAGCGCCAGACTAGCGGGAGCAACAGATACGCAGTATTTT; CDR3: CASSARLAGATDTQYF
J: TRBJ1-2; V: TRBV13; length: 15; D: TRBD1; size: .; DNA: TGTGCCAGCAGCATCGAGGGACAGGCACGATATGGCTACACCTTC; CDR3: CASSIEGQARYGYTF
J: TRBJ2-1; V: TRBV7-6; length: 18; D: .; size: .; DNA: TGTGCCAGCAGCTTAGTGTGGGCGGGTGACATCTCCTACAATGAGCAGTTCTTC; CDR3: CASSLVWAGDISYNEQFF
J: TRBJ1-5; V: TRBV28; length: 17; D: .; size: .; DNA: TGTGCCAGCAGCGACGATGGGGCAGCGTATAGCAATCAGCCCCAGCATTTT; CDR3: CASSDDGAAYSNQPQHF
J: TRBJ2-6; V: TRBV7-9; length: 14; D: .; size: .; DNA: TGTGCGGCTGGGACACCAACTGGGGCCAACGTCCTGACTTTC; CDR3: CAAGTPTGANVLTF
J: TRBJ1-6; V: TRBV7-9; length: 17; D: .; size: .; DNA: TGTGCCAGCAGCGGGGGGGCCGGGTCGGGGGCTAATTCACCCCTCCACTTT; CDR3: CASSGGAGSGANSPLHF
J: TRBJ2-7; V: TRBV6-5; length: 14; D: TRBD2; size: .; DNA: TGTGCCAGCAGCCCAACTAGCGGGAGCTACGAGCAGTACTTC; CDR3: CASSPTSGSYEQYF
J: TRBJ1-4; V: TRBV5-8; length: 16; D: .; size: .; DNA: TGTGCCAGCAGCTTAAGCACACTAATTGGAGGGGAAAAACTGTTTTTT; CDR3: CASSLSTLIGGEKLFF
J: TRBJ1-1; V: TRBV4-3; length: 15; D: TRBD1; size: .; DNA: TGCGCCAGCAGCCTGGACAGGGCGGAGGACACTGAAGCTTTCTTT; CDR3: CASSLDRAEDTEAFF
J: TRBJ2-1; V: TRBV5-1; length: 17; D: TRBD2; size: .; DNA: TGCGCCAGTAGGAGTACCGGGACTAGCGGGGCGGGTCCTGAGCAGTTCTTC; CDR3: CASRSTGTSGAGPEQFF
J: TRBJ1-2; V: TRBV25-1; length: 12; D: .; size: few; DNA: TGTGCCAGCAGTGAGGGACTCGAGGGCTACACCTTC; CDR3: CASSEGLEGYTF
J: TRBJ2-2; V: TRBV30; length: 15; D: TRBD1; size: .; DNA: TGTGCCTGGAGCGCCGGGACAGCGAACACCGGGGAGCTGTTTTTT; CDR3: CAWSAGTANTGELFF
J: TRBJ1-4; V: TRBV19; length: 14; D: .; size: .; DNA: TGTGCCAGTAGTAGTGGAGGGGGGGATGAAAAACTGTTTTTT; CDR3: CASSSGGGDEKLFF
J: TRBJ2-5; V: TRBV2; length: 12; D: .; size: .; DNA: TGTGCCAGCCGCCTTTTGCTAGGGACCCAGTACTTC; CDR3: CASRLLLGTQYF
J: TRBJ2-2; V: TRBV27; length: 12; D: .; size: .; DNA: TGTGCCAGCAGCCAGAACACCGGGGAGCTGTTTTTT; CDR3: CASSQNTGELFF
J: TRBJ2-1; V: TRBV18; length: 15; D: .; size: .; DNA: TGTGCCAGCTCACCAACGGGGACTCTTGACAATGAGCAGTTCTTC; CDR3: CASSPTGTLDNEQFF
J: TRBJ2-5; V: TRBV9; length: 18; D: TRBD2; size: .; DNA: TGTGCCAGCAGCCCCTTCTCCAGACTAGCGGGAGATGGCGAGACCCAGTACTTC; CDR3: CASSPFSRLAGDGETQYF
J: TRBJ2-1; V: TRBV27; length: 14; D: TRBD2; size: .; DNA: TGTGCCAGCAGTCCCGGGACTACCAACAATGAGCAGTTCTTC; CDR3: CASSPGTTNNEQFF
J: TRBJ2-7; V: TRBV7-6; length: 18; D: .; size: .; DNA: TGTGCCAGCAGCTTATATTCGACGAGGGGGGGCCCGATGAACGAGCAGTACTTC; CDR3: CASSLYSTRGGPMNEQYF
J: TRBJ1-1; V: TRBV13; length: 13; D: .; size: few; DNA: TGTGCCAGCAGACCCCGGGGGAACACTGAAGCTTTCTTT; CDR3: CASRPRGNTEAFF
J: TRBJ2-7; V: TRBV2; length: 14; D: TRBD2; size: .; DNA: TGTGCCAGCAGTTCCGGACTAGCGGGATACGAGCAGTACTTC; CDR3: CASSSGLAGYEQYF
J: TRBJ2-1; V: TRBV9; length: 14; D: TRBD2; size: .; DNA: TGTGCCAGCAGCCAAGGACTAGCGCTCAATGAGCAGTTCTTC; CDR3: CASSQGLALNEQFF
J: TRBJ2-7; V: TRBV27; length: 15; D: TRBD1; size: .; DNA: TGTGCCAGCAGCCCGCCGGGACAGGGGTGGTACGAGCAGTACTTC; CDR3: CASSPPGQGWYEQYF